These T cell receptor beta chains were read from a single sample in a study of shared clonotypes between healthy human individuals. Libraries were prepared by immunoSEQ multiplex PCR; TCRdb keeps only in-frame clonotypes and omits some of them. The data hold a few million clones, with 80% to 95% observed a single time. The material sequenced was naive CD4+ T cells from PBMCs. The receptors come from a man aged 18 to 35 in good health. Some clones in this sample may be carry-over from other donors' samples. Both conserved end residues are part of each CDR3. Fields, in order: D gene, CDR3 length, V gene, clone size, J gene, CDR3 protein, CDR3 DNA. D genes are given only for firm matches. Size tells how often a clone was seen (once, few, many) or the class of an expanded clone, and some rows leave it out.

d_gene: TRBD1
len: 14
v_gene: TRBV19
abundance: few
j_gene: TRBJ1-2
CDR3aa: CASSPKGDSYGYTF
CDR3nt: TGTGCCAGTAGTCCAAAAGGGGACAGCTATGGCTACACCTTC

d_gene: -
len: 14
v_gene: TRBV19
abundance: -
j_gene: TRBJ2-2
CDR3aa: CASSMSRDTGELFF
CDR3nt: TGTGCCAGTAGTATGTCTAGGGACACCGGGGAGCTGTTTTTT

d_gene: -
len: 15
v_gene: TRBV28
abundance: -
j_gene: TRBJ2-3
CDR3aa: CASSATGSSTDTQYF
CDR3nt: TGTGCCAGCAGCGCCACAGGTTCTAGCACAGATACGCAGTATTTT

d_gene: -
len: 14
v_gene: TRBV28
abundance: -
j_gene: TRBJ1-2
CDR3aa: CASSTPSGNYGYTF
CDR3nt: TGTGCCAGCAGTACCCCTTCGGGCAACTATGGCTACACCTTC

d_gene: -
len: 16
v_gene: TRBV7-3
abundance: -
j_gene: TRBJ2-6
CDR3aa: CASSLTRDAGANVLTF
CDR3nt: TGTGCCAGCAGCTTAACACGGGATGCTGGGGCCAACGTCCTGACTTTC

d_gene: -
len: 13
v_gene: TRBV10-3
abundance: -
j_gene: TRBJ1-1
CDR3aa: CAISQGRGTEAFF
CDR3nt: TGTGCCATCAGTCAGGGTAGAGGCACTGAAGCTTTCTTT

d_gene: TRBD1
len: 13
v_gene: TRBV30
abundance: -
j_gene: TRBJ2-5
CDR3aa: CAWRDTGAETQYF
CDR3nt: TGTGCCTGGAGGGATACAGGGGCGGAGACCCAGTACTTC

d_gene: -
len: 14
v_gene: TRBV10-3
abundance: -
j_gene: TRBJ2-1
CDR3aa: CAISESISVNEQFF
CDR3nt: TGTGCCATCAGTGAGTCGATATCTGTCAATGAGCAGTTCTTC

d_gene: -
len: 15
v_gene: TRBV28
abundance: -
j_gene: TRBJ1-1
CDR3aa: CASSYPGGGGTEAFF
CDR3nt: TGTGCCAGCAGTTACCCCGGGGGGGGAGGCACTGAAGCTTTCTTT

d_gene: -
len: 15
v_gene: TRBV11-2
abundance: -
j_gene: TRBJ1-2
CDR3aa: CASIEGSGNNYGYTF
CDR3nt: TGTGCCAGCATAGAGGGGTCAGGGAATAACTATGGCTACACCTTC

d_gene: -
len: 12
v_gene: TRBV28
abundance: -
j_gene: TRBJ1-2
CDR3aa: CASSLEGYGYTF
CDR3nt: TGTGCCAGCAGTTTAGAGGGGTATGGCTACACCTTC

d_gene: TRBD2
len: 16
v_gene: TRBV5-1
abundance: -
j_gene: TRBJ2-5
CDR3aa: CASSLGLAEGRETQYF
CDR3nt: TGCGCCAGCAGCTTAGGACTAGCAGAGGGGAGAGAGACCCAGTACTTC

d_gene: -
len: 14
v_gene: TRBV11-2
abundance: -
j_gene: TRBJ1-5
CDR3aa: CASSLTDSNQPQHF
CDR3nt: TGTGCCAGCAGCTTAACAGATAGCAATCAGCCCCAGCATTTT

d_gene: -
len: 16
v_gene: TRBV6-6
abundance: -
j_gene: TRBJ1-5
CDR3aa: CASTPLGDYSNQPQHF
CDR3nt: TGTGCCAGCACTCCCCTCGGGGACTATAGCAATCAGCCCCAGCATTTT

d_gene: -
len: 13
v_gene: TRBV5-1
abundance: -
j_gene: TRBJ1-2
CDR3aa: CASSFSFNYGYTF
CDR3nt: TGCGCCAGCAGCTTTTCATTCAACTATGGCTACACCTTC

d_gene: TRBD2
len: 17
v_gene: TRBV4-3
abundance: once
j_gene: TRBJ2-3
CDR3aa: CASSQDFKRDWADTQYF
CDR3nt: TGCGCCAGCAGCCAAGATTTTAAGCGGGATTGGGCAGATACGCAGTATTTT

d_gene: -
len: 15
v_gene: TRBV19
abundance: -
j_gene: TRBJ1-2
CDR3aa: CASSISRTGIYGYTF
CDR3nt: TGTGCCAGTAGTATTTCGAGGACGGGGATATATGGCTACACCTTC

d_gene: TRBD2
len: 12
v_gene: TRBV29-1
abundance: -
j_gene: TRBJ2-7
CDR3aa: CSVETSGYEQYF
CDR3nt: TGCAGCGTTGAGACTAGCGGCTACGAGCAGTACTTC

d_gene: -
len: 16
v_gene: TRBV19
abundance: -
j_gene: TRBJ2-7
CDR3aa: CASSPSWVITSDEQYF
CDR3nt: TGTGCCAGTAGTCCCAGTTGGGTAATCACATCTGACGAGCAGTACTTC

d_gene: -
len: 14
v_gene: TRBV9
abundance: once
j_gene: TRBJ2-2
CDR3aa: CASSAQSQPGELFF
CDR3nt: TGTGCCAGCAGCGCCCAAAGTCAGCCCGGGGAGCTGTTTTTT

d_gene: TRBD1
len: 15
v_gene: TRBV5-1
abundance: -
j_gene: TRBJ2-1
CDR3aa: CASSETGTGYNEQFF
CDR3nt: TGCGCCAGCAGCGAAACCGGGACAGGGTACAATGAGCAGTTCTTC

d_gene: -
len: 13
v_gene: TRBV5-1
abundance: once
j_gene: TRBJ2-7
CDR3aa: CASSFDRSYEQYF
CDR3nt: TGCGCCAGCAGCTTCGACAGAAGCTACGAGCAGTACTTC

d_gene: TRBD2
len: 17
v_gene: TRBV18
abundance: -
j_gene: TRBJ2-2
CDR3aa: CASSMVASGTNTGELFF
CDR3nt: TGTGCCAGCTCAATGGTGGCTAGCGGGACGAACACCGGGGAGCTGTTTTTT

d_gene: -
len: 15
v_gene: TRBV9
abundance: -
j_gene: TRBJ2-7
CDR3aa: CASSPNPSIGYEQYF
CDR3nt: TGTGCCAGCAGCCCAAATCCTAGCATAGGCTACGAGCAGTACTTC

d_gene: -
len: 13
v_gene: TRBV7-2
abundance: -
j_gene: TRBJ1-1
CDR3aa: CASTKSPGLEAFF
CDR3nt: TGTGCCAGCACCAAATCTCCCGGTTTGGAAGCTTTCTTT

d_gene: TRBD1
len: 12
v_gene: TRBV7-2
abundance: -
j_gene: TRBJ2-7
CDR3aa: CASSQQGYEQYF
CDR3nt: TGTGCCAGCAGCCAACAGGGGTACGAGCAGTACTTC

d_gene: -
len: 17
v_gene: TRBV4-3
abundance: -
j_gene: TRBJ2-3
CDR3aa: CASSQDLPGPSTDTQYF
CDR3nt: TGCGCCAGCAGCCAAGATCTTCCGGGGCCTAGCACAGATACGCAGTATTTT

d_gene: -
len: 16
v_gene: TRBV21-1
abundance: -
j_gene: TRBJ2-2
CDR3aa: CASSKARGSGAGELFF
CDR3nt: TGTGCCAGCAGCAAAGCGCGCGGGAGCGGCGCCGGGGAGCTGTTTTTT

d_gene: -
len: 18
v_gene: TRBV7-3
abundance: -
j_gene: TRBJ2-4
CDR3aa: CASSSRGPDSLAKNIQYF
CDR3nt: TGTGCCAGCAGCTCCCGAGGGCCCGACAGCCTAGCCAAAAACATTCAGTACTTC

d_gene: TRBD2
len: 16
v_gene: TRBV19
abundance: -
j_gene: TRBJ2-1
CDR3aa: CASSFGGRLSYNEQFF
CDR3nt: TGTGCCAGTAGTTTCGGCGGGAGGCTATCCTACAATGAGCAGTTCTTC

d_gene: TRBD1
len: 14
v_gene: TRBV7-2
abundance: -
j_gene: TRBJ1-1
CDR3aa: CASSAQGATTEAFF
CDR3nt: TGTGCCAGCAGCGCACAGGGGGCCACCACTGAAGCTTTCTTT

d_gene: -
len: 13
v_gene: TRBV5-1
abundance: -
j_gene: TRBJ2-4
CDR3aa: CASTGLAKNIQYF
CDR3nt: TGCGCCAGCACAGGGCTAGCCAAAAACATTCAGTACTTC

d_gene: TRBD2
len: 14
v_gene: TRBV29-1
abundance: -
j_gene: TRBJ2-3
CDR3aa: CSVLAGGGLITQYF
CDR3nt: TGCAGCGTTCTAGCGGGAGGCGGCCTAATTACGCAGTATTTT

d_gene: -
len: 13
v_gene: TRBV19
abundance: -
j_gene: TRBJ2-5
CDR3aa: CASSIGLAETQYF
CDR3nt: TGTGCCAGTAGTATAGGACTTGCAGAGACCCAGTACTTC

d_gene: TRBD2
len: 15
v_gene: TRBV7-3
abundance: -
j_gene: TRBJ2-7
CDR3aa: CASSSRRSGPYEQYF
CDR3nt: TGTGCCAGCAGCTCCCGGCGTAGCGGGCCATACGAGCAGTACTTC

d_gene: TRBD2
len: 14
v_gene: TRBV28
abundance: once
j_gene: TRBJ2-1
CDR3aa: CASSVAGTRNEQFF
CDR3nt: TGTGCCAGCAGTGTCGCCGGGACTAGAAATGAGCAGTTCTTC

d_gene: -
len: 16
v_gene: TRBV7-2
abundance: -
j_gene: TRBJ1-1
CDR3aa: CASSLEQVQWNTEAFF
CDR3nt: TGTGCCAGCAGCTTAGAACAGGTGCAGTGGAACACTGAAGCTTTCTTT

d_gene: TRBD1
len: 18
v_gene: TRBV4-2
abundance: -
j_gene: TRBJ1-1
CDR3aa: CASSQDSRTGVMGTEAFF
CDR3nt: TGTGCCAGCAGCCAGGACTCTAGGACAGGGGTAATGGGCACTGAAGCTTTCTTT

d_gene: TRBD1
len: 15
v_gene: TRBV5-1
abundance: -
j_gene: TRBJ2-2
CDR3aa: CASTPQGVSTGELFF
CDR3nt: TGCGCCAGCACACCCCAGGGGGTTAGCACCGGGGAGCTGTTTTTT

d_gene: -
len: 18
v_gene: TRBV6-1
abundance: -
j_gene: TRBJ2-1
CDR3aa: CASREQPGVFSSYNEQFF
CDR3nt: TGTGCCAGCAGAGAACAGCCAGGGGTATTTTCCTCCTACAATGAGCAGTTCTTC

d_gene: -
len: 15
v_gene: TRBV15
abundance: -
j_gene: TRBJ2-7
CDR3aa: CATSRDSGIRNEQYF
CDR3nt: TGTGCCACCAGCAGAGACTCAGGGATCCGGAACGAGCAGTACTTC

d_gene: -
len: 13
v_gene: TRBV18
abundance: -
j_gene: TRBJ1-1
CDR3aa: CASSPQGSAEAFF
CDR3nt: TGTGCCAGCTCTCCCCAGGGTTCGGCTGAAGCTTTCTTT